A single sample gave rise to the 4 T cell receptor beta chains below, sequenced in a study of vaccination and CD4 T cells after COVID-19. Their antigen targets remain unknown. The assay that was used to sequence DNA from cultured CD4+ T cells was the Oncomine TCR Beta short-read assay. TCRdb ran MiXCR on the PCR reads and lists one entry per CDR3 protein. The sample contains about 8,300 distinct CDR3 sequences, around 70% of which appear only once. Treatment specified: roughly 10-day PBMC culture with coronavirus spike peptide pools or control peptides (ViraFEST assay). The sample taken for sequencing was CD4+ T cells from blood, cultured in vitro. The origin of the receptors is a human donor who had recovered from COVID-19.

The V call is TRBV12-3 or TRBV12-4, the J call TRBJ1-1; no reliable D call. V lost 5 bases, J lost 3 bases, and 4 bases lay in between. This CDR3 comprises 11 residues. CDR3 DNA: TGTGCCAGCAGTGCCTACACTGAAGCTTTCTTT. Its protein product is CASSAYTEAFF.

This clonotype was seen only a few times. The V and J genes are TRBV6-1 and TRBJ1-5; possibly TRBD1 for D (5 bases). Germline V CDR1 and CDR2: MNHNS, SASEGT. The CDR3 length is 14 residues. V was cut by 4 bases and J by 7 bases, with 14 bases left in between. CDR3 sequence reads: CASSVTGSLQPQHF. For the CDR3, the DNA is TGTGCCAGCAGTGTTACAGGATCTTTGCAGCCCCAGCATTTT.

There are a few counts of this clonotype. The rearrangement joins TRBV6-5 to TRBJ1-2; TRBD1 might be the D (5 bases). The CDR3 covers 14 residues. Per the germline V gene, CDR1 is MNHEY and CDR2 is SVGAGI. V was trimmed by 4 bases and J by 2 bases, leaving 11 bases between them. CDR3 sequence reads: CASSWGRVNYGYTF. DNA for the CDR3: TGTGCCAGCAGTTGGGGACGTGTAAACTATGGCTACACCTTC.

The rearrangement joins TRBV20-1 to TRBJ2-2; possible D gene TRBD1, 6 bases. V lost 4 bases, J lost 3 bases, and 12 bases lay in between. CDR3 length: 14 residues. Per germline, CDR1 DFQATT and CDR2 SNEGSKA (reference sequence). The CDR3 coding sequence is TGCAGTGCTATACAGGGATCGTACACCGGGGAGCTGTTTTTT. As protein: CSAIQGSYTGELFF.